These 18 T cell receptor beta chains came from one sample sequenced in a study of Graves' ophthalmopathy and Graves' hyperthyroidism. TCR beta CDR3 regions were amplified from RNA transcripts. First-round RT-PCR used HTBI primers; second-round multiplex PCR followed. TCRdb used MiXCR to reprocess the multiplex PCR reads, holding one entry per CDR3 protein. The repertoire holds about half a million distinct CDR3 sequences, with around 14% as singletons. The sequencing sample was made of blood. All receptors derive from a woman aged 25-40 years with Graves' ophthalmopathy.

This clonotype was detected only a few times. The chain couples TRBV20-1 to TRBJ2-5; D remains ambiguous. Trimming stripped 3 bases from V and 3 bases from J, with 11 bases between. The CDR3 loop spans 13 amino acids. Germline-derived CDR1 and CDR2 are DFQATT and SNEGSKA (reference sequence). The CDR3 DNA sequence: TGCAGTGCTAGGGCCCCTTACGAAGAGACCCAGTACTTC. The encoded protein is CSARAPYEETQYF.

This clonotype was seen ten or more times. This chain connects TRBV15 to TRBJ1-1; D is unresolved. The germline V gene has CDR1 LNHNV and CDR2 YYDKDF (reference sequence). The CDR3 has 13 amino acids. The V and J ends lost 3 bases and 1 base respectively, with 6 bases between them. CDR3 sequence reads: CATSRGGNTEAFF. The DNA for the CDR3 is TGTGCCACCAGCAGGGGAGGGAACACTGAAGCTTTCTTT.

Ten or more counts support this clonotype. The CDR3 DNA reads as TGTGCCAGCAGAAGGGACAGCGGGCTCTACGAGCAGTACTTC. It yields the protein CASRRDSGLYEQYF. The chain joins TRBV2 to TRBJ2-7; the D gene is possibly TRBD1 (7 bases). CDR1 is SNHLY and CDR2 is FYNNEI in the germline V gene. The CDR3 runs to 14 residues. The V gene lost 6 bases and the J gene lost 3 bases, with 15 bases spanning the gap.

This clonotype was seen ten or more times. The chain links TRBV6-5 to TRBJ1-1, with D possibly matching TRBD1 (6 bases). The germline V gene encodes CDR1 MNHEY and CDR2 SVGAGI. V shed 0 bases and J shed 8 bases, with 10 bases lying between them. This CDR3 comprises 13 residues. The CDR3 reads CASSYSGGAEAFF. The DNA for the CDR3 is TGTGCCAGCAGTTACTCGGGGGGCGCGGAAGCTTTCTTT.

This clonotype was observed many times. The V call is TRBV29-1, the J call TRBJ2-6; D remains ambiguous. The CDR3 runs 15 residues. Looked up from germline, CDR1 is SQVTM and CDR2 is ANQGSEA. Trimming removed 5 bases from V and 5 bases from J, with 16 bases in between. As DNA, the CDR3 is TGCAGCGTTCGACTCGGGTCTGATAGGGCCAACGTCCTGACTTTC. This gives the protein CSVRLGSDRANVLTF. The full variable domain, with the rest looked up from reference TRBV29-1 and TRBJ2-6, is SAVISQKPSRDICQRGTSLTIQCQVDSQVTMMFWYRQQPGQSLTLIATANQGSEATYESGFVIDKFPISRPNLTFSTLTVSNMSPEDSSIYLCSVRLGSDRANVLTFGAGSRLTVL.

This clonotype was detected ten times or more. This chain links TRBV30 with TRBJ1-1, with 8 bases lining up with TRBD1. Germline V gene lookup returns CDR1 GTSNPN and CDR2 SVGIG (reference sequence). V was clipped by 4 bases and J by 7 bases; unmatched bases: 11. The CDR3 contains 14 residues. The CDR3 DNA is TGTGCCTGGACTAGGGACAGGTTTGTTGTTGAAGCTTTCTTT. It specifies CAWTRDRFVVEAFF.

This clonotype has a handful of counts. The genes are TRBV12-3 or TRBV12-4 and TRBJ1-5; D unresolved. With 3 bases removed from V and 1 base from J, the gap between germline ends came to 16 bases. The CDR3 is 17 amino acids. CDR3 sequence (DNA): TGTGCCAGCAGTTTGTGGGTAGTCAGGAGGAGCAATCAGCCCCAGCATTTT. Protein: CASSLWVVRRSNQPQHF.

In this sample, this clonotype turned up many times. The rearrangement joins TRBV7-9 to TRBJ2-6; D remains unclear. Trimming removed 5 bases from V and 1 base from J, with 6 bases in between. This CDR3 contains 14 residues. CDR1 is SEHNR, CDR2 FQNEAQ, per germline (reference sequence). The chain's CDR3 is CASSPISGANVLTF. For the CDR3, the DNA is TGTGCCAGCAGCCCAATATCTGGGGCCAACGTCCTGACTTTC.

This clonotype was counted ten times or more. The chain recombines TRBV2 with TRBJ2-7; D is undetermined. V lost 2 bases to trimming and J lost 2 bases, with 7 bases between them. Looked up from germline, CDR1 is SNHLY and CDR2 is FYNNEI. This CDR3 region has 13 residues. The CDR3 DNA reads TGTGCCAGCAGTGAACCTGTTACCTACGAGCAGTACTTC. Amino acid sequence: CASSEPVTYEQYF.

This clonotype was recorded at least ten times. This chain uses TRBV28 with TRBJ2-7; TRBD1 agrees at 8 bases. The V gene's germline CDR1 is MDHEN and CDR2 SYDVKM. CDR3 length: 19 residues. Unmatched junction bases numbered 22, after V lost 9 bases and J lost 0 bases. This CDR3 reads CASQPNRGTGGRLSYEQYF. CDR3 DNA sequence: TGTGCCAGTCAGCCTAATCGGGGGACAGGAGGAAGGCTCTCCTACGAGCAGTACTTC.

Many counts were recorded for this clonotype. This chain links TRBV24-1 with TRBJ2-5; D remains ambiguous. Germline loops: CDR1 KGHDR, CDR2 SFDVKD. CDR3 length: 12 amino acids. With 5 bases removed from V and 7 bases from J, the gap between germline ends came to 10 bases. The CDR3 is CATSVPTPTQYF. The CDR3, as DNA: TGTGCCACCAGTGTCCCTACCCCGACCCAGTACTTC.

This clonotype appeared many times. The chain joins TRBV28 to TRBJ1-2; D is uncertain. CDR3 length: 12 residues. Germline CDR1 and CDR2: MDHEN and SYDVKM. V was cut by 2 bases and J by 7 bases, with 8 bases left in between. The CDR3 region is CASSLMGSGYTF. The CDR3 DNA reads as TGTGCCAGCAGTTTAATGGGGTCTGGCTACACCTTC.

The CDR3 here is CSARMTGAVFTSHLHF. DNA of the CDR3: TGCAGTGCTAGAATGACAGGGGCAGTTTTTACTTCGCACCTCCACTTT. V gene TRBV20-1 combines with J gene TRBJ1-6; 8 bases are a match to TRBD1. Germline CDR1 is DFQATT and CDR2 is SNEGSKA (reference sequence). The CDR3 length is 16 residues. V was clipped by 2 bases and J by 15 bases; unmatched bases: 18.

The gene calls are TRBV4-1 and TRBJ2-2; TRBD2 aligns across 8 bases. Germline V gene data show CDR1 as MGHRA and CDR2 as YSYEKL. V lost 1 base, J lost 2 bases, and 9 bases stayed unmatched. The CDR3 covers 18 residues. CDR3 DNA: TGCGCCAGCAGCCAAGTCTTTAGCGGGGTTACCAACACCGGGGAGCTGTTTTTT. It translates to CASSQVFSGVTNTGELFF.

DNA of the CDR3: TGTGCCAGCAGTTTATGGGACAGGGGGCGACAAGAGACCCAGTACTTC. Residues: CASSLWDRGRQETQYF. The chain has TRBV12-3 or TRBV12-4 and TRBJ2-5, with 12 bases identical to TRBD1. This CDR3 spans 16 amino acids. After removal of 2 bases from V and 2 bases from J, the junction contained 3 bases not matched to a gene.

In this sample, this clonotype turned up many times. The gene calls are TRBV20-1 and TRBJ1-2; no clear D. The V end was cut by 5 bases, the J end by 4 bases, with 11 bases between. The CDR3 contains 12 residues. Germline V CDR1 and CDR2: DFQATT, SNEGSKA (reference sequence). CDR3 loop: CSAADNVYGYTF. For the CDR3, the DNA is TGCAGTGCTGCCGATAACGTCTATGGCTACACCTTC.

The chain uses TRBV30 and TRBJ2-5; TRBD1 or TRBD2 may be the D gene (5 bases each). Germline-derived CDR1 and CDR2 are GTSNPN and SVGIG (reference sequence). The CDR3 has 15 residues. Deletions cut 0 bases from V and 4 bases from J, with 15 bases between. The CDR3 sequence is CAWSVRRVGGETQYF. The CDR3 coding sequence is TGTGCCTGGAGTGTACGCAGGGTAGGAGGAGAGACCCAGTACTTC.

Remarks on this clonotype: This clone may be a read error of a much larger clone one base away. V and J are TRBV30 and TRBJ2-5; no definite D call. The CDR3 covers 12 residues. Germline V gene sequence: CDR1 GTSNPN, CDR2 SVGIG (reference sequence). The CDR3: CAWGVGQETQYF. In DNA, the CDR3 is TGTGCCTGGGGTGTAGGTCAAGAGACCCAGTACTTC.